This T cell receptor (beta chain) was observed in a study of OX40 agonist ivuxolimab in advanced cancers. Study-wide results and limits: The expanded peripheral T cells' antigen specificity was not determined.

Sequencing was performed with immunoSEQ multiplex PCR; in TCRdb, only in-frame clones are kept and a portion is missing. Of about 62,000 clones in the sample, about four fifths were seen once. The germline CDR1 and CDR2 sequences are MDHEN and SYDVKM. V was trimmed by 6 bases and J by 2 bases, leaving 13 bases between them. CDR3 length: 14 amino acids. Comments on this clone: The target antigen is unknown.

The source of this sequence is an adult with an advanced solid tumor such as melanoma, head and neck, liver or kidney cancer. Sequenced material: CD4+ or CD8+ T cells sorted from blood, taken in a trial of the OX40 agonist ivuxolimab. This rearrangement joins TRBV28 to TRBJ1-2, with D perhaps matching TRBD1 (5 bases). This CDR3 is CASSNGGGNYGYTF. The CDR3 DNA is TGTGCCAGCAGCAATGGGGGGGGGAACTATGGCTACACCTTC.